The 31 T cell receptor beta chains in this list originate from one sample, sequenced in a study of response to subunit inactivated influenza vaccine (dated 2018 in TCRdb). To prepare the library, RT-PCR was applied. The sequencing machine was an Illumina HiSeq 2500. TCRdb trimmed public reads at Q25 via fastp, called clones via MiXCR and kept in-frame beta chains. All rows with the same CDR3 protein become a single entry with the most common DNA and genes. The sample yields about 610,000 distinct CDR3 sequences; 11% to 15% were counted once. The ten largest clones add up to around 10% of the sample. The material sequenced was PBMCs from blood, taken roughly 12 days after vaccination. These TCRs come from a man in his fifties who received an inactivated influenza vaccine. Donor details come from another sample of the same person, matched by shared clones.

The J gene is TRBJ2-7, the V gene TRBV5-1, with 10 bases lining up with TRBD1. The germline gives CDR1 SGHRS, CDR2 YFSETQ. The CDR3 has 15 residues. J gave up 3 bases and V 5 bases, and 8 bases lay outside the gene matches. CDR3 nucleotides: TGCGCCAGCAGTACAGGGACAGGGGCCTTCTACGAGCAGTACTTC. It is translated as CASSTGTGAFYEQYF.

This clonotype was seen at least ten times. The chain has TRBV12-3 or TRBV12-4 and TRBJ1-5; weak D call: TRBD1 (6 bases). Trimming shortened V by 8 bases and J by 1 base, and 9 bases separated the two germline ends. This CDR3 is 13 amino acids long. The CDR3 coding sequence is TGTGCCAGCGGAACAGGGAGCAATCAGCCCCAGCATTTT. As protein: CASGTGSNQPQHF.

V is TRBV4-2 and J is TRBJ2-7; 8 nucleotides align to TRBD1. The germline V gene has CDR1 LGHNA and CDR2 YNFKEQ. This CDR3 spans 13 amino acids. The V gene end was trimmed by 3 bases and the J gene end by 5 bases; junction bases not matched to a gene: 3. The DNA of the CDR3 is TGTGCCAGCAGCCAGGGACAGGAGGACGAGCAGTACTTC. Translated: CASSQGQEDEQYF.

The table lists this clonotype with a few counts. This sequence joins TRBV28 and TRBJ1-6; 9 bases line up with TRBD1. The CDR3 covers 15 residues. The V gene's germline CDR1 is MDHEN and CDR2 SYDVKM. V shed 6 bases, J shed 4 bases, and the junction held 4 bases outside the gene matches. CDR3 in amino acids: CASRRQGGYNSPLHF. DNA for the CDR3: TGTGCCAGCAGAAGACAGGGGGGATATAATTCACCCCTCCACTTT.

This clonotype has just a few counts. The chain couples TRBV4-3 to TRBJ2-3, with TRBD2 matching 13 bases. The CDR3 is made up of 17 amino acids. The germline V gene has CDR1 LGHNA and CDR2 YSLEER. J was trimmed by 5 bases and V by 5 bases; bases with no gene match: 10. The CDR3 loop reads CASSIIGTSGVLDTQYF. Here the CDR3 DNA reads TGCGCCAGCAGCATAATAGGGACTAGCGGGGTACTAGATACGCAGTATTTT.

The chain couples TRBV20-1 to TRBJ2-3; unclear D gene. CDR1 DFQATT and CDR2 SNEGSKA come from the germline V gene (reference sequence). This CDR3 has 14 amino acids. V dropped 5 bases and J dropped 0 bases, with 12 bases sitting between them. CDR3 sequence (DNA): TGCAGTGCTCTCCGGACGGACAGCACAGATACGCAGTATTTT. Translating it yields CSALRTDSTDTQYF.

The chain is built from TRBV2 and TRBJ2-3; 16 bases map to TRBD2. Germline V gives CDR1 SNHLY, CDR2 FYNNEI. The CDR3 is 17 residues long. J was trimmed by 4 bases and V by 6 bases; bases with no gene match: 7. The CDR3 DNA follows: TGTGCCAGCAGATTCCCGGGACTAGCGGGAGGGGCAGATACGCAGTATTTT. Translating gives CASRFPGLAGGADTQYF.

The chain recombines TRBV18 with TRBJ2-7; 15 nucleotides agree with TRBD2. Per the germline V gene, CDR1 is KGHSH and CDR2 is LQKENI. The V and J ends lost 3 bases and 6 bases, in that order; junction bases with no gene match: 3. The CDR3 is 15 amino acids. The CDR3 sequence: CASSPGLAGGGEQYF. DNA for the CDR3: TGTGCCAGCTCACCCGGACTAGCGGGAGGGGGCGAGCAGTACTTC.

The gene calls are TRBV11-1 and TRBJ1-5, with 10 bases matching TRBD1. This CDR3 is 18 amino acids long. The germline gives CDR1 SGHAT, CDR2 FQDESV (reference sequence). J gave up 0 bases and V 5 bases, and 10 bases lay outside the gene matches. This chain's CDR3 is CASSLRDRGVNSNQPQHF. The CDR3 nucleotides are TGTGCCAGCAGCCTCCGGGACAGGGGCGTAAATAGCAATCAGCCCCAGCATTTT.

The J gene is TRBJ2-3, the V gene TRBV7-2; 11 bases map to TRBD2. The CDR3 is 15 amino acids. CDR1 and CDR2 from the germline V gene are SGHTA and FQGNSA. V shed 3 bases, J shed 6 bases, and the junction held 5 bases outside the gene matches. CDR3 protein: CASSFGSGGADTQYF. For the CDR3, the DNA is TGTGCCAGCAGCTTTGGTAGCGGGGGGGCGGATACGCAGTATTTT.

The J gene is TRBJ2-2, the V gene TRBV7-6; no definite D call. The length of the CDR3 is 12 residues. Deletions cut 5 bases from V and 7 bases from J, with 8 bases between. CDR1 and CDR2 from the germline V gene are SGHVS and FNYEAQ. CDR3 DNA: TGTGCCAGCAGCCCCTCCTTCGGGGAGCTGTTTTTT. Its translation is CASSPSFGELFF.

Turning to this clonotype: The junction departs from the called germline gene at one end, perhaps through a read error. The rearrangement uses TRBV18 and TRBJ2-2; TRBD2 might be the D (6 bases). The CDR3 consists of 17 residues. The germline CDR1 and CDR2 sequences are KGHSH and LQKENI. As DNA, the CDR3 is TGTGCCAGCTCAAAAACCGGGACTCACTCTAACACCGGGGAGTTGTTTTTT. It is translated as CASSKTGTHSNTGELFF.

This clonotype was counted only a few times. The rearrangement links TRBV12-3 or TRBV12-4 to TRBJ1-1, with D uncertain. This CDR3 is 11 amino acids long. Trimming stripped 6 bases from V and 6 bases from J, with 8 bases between. This CDR3 reads CASRLGAEAFF. DNA for the CDR3: TGTGCCAGCAGGCTCGGGGCTGAAGCTTTCTTT.

The chain joins TRBV20-1 to TRBJ2-7; possible D gene TRBD2, 6 bases. Germline-derived CDR1 and CDR2 are DFQATT and SNEGSKA (reference sequence). Trimming cost V 3 bases and J 3 bases, with 12 bases left between them. The CDR3 extends over 13 amino acids. The CDR3 spells CSASRGKIYEQYF. DNA for the CDR3: TGCAGTGCTAGCCGGGGGAAAATCTACGAGCAGTACTTC.

In this sample, this clonotype turned up a few times. The chain carries TRBV12-3 or TRBV12-4 and TRBJ1-5, with D hard to call. The CDR3 spans 15 residues. Trimming cost V 1 base and J 3 bases, with 10 bases left between them. CDR3 coding DNA: TGTGCCAGCAGTTTAGATTGGGAGGCCAATCAGCCCCAGCATTTT. Its translation is CASSLDWEANQPQHF.

This clonotype was counted a few times. V gene TRBV27 combines with J gene TRBJ1-6; 7 bases map to TRBD1. V dropped 6 bases and J dropped 8; count of bases not matched to a gene: 10. Germline V CDR1 and CDR2: MNHEY, SMNVEV (reference sequence). There are 15 residues in the CDR3. The CDR3 nucleotides read TGTGCCAGCAGCCGAATGGGACAGACGGATTCACCCCTCCACTTT. It codes for CASSRMGQTDSPLHF.

The chain carries TRBV20-1 and TRBJ2-5, with 11 bases aligning to TRBD2. Germline values: CDR1 DFQATT, CDR2 SNEGSKA (reference sequence). There are 16 residues in the CDR3. V gave up 1 base and J gave up 5 bases; unmatched junction bases: 9. The CDR3 is CSARGLAGPERETQYF. The CDR3 bases are TGCAGTGCTAGAGGACTAGCGGGACCCGAACGTGAGACCCAGTACTTC.

The genes are TRBV20-1 and TRBJ1-5, with 11 bases matching TRBD1. CDR1 DFQATT and CDR2 SNEGSKA come from the germline V gene (reference sequence). The CDR3 is 18 residues long. J was trimmed by 2 bases and V by 1 base; bases with no gene match: 10. This CDR3 reads CSARVTGTGGVGNQPQHF. CDR3 coding DNA: TGCAGTGCTAGAGTGACCGGGACAGGGGGAGTCGGCAATCAGCCCCAGCATTTT.

Many counts were recorded for this clonotype. V is TRBV5-5 and J is TRBJ2-3; D remains unclear. This CDR3 has 15 residues. The V end lost 0 bases, the J end lost 2 bases, and 10 bases lay between the germline ends. CDR1 is SGHKS and CDR2 is YYEKEE in the germline V gene (reference sequence). The CDR3: CASSLARQFTDTQYF. CDR3 DNA sequence: TGTGCCAGCAGCTTGGCGAGACAATTCACAGATACGCAGTATTTT.

The chain links TRBV3-1 to TRBJ1-4; 9 positions agree with TRBD1. CDR1 and CDR2 from the germline V gene are LGHDT and YNNKEL (reference sequence). The CDR3 has 14 residues. The trim removed 0 bases at V and 9 bases at J, leaving 2 bases unmatched. The CDR3 protein is CASSQEGTGKKLFF. In nucleotides, the CDR3 is TGTGCCAGCAGCCAAGAGGGGACAGGGAAAAAACTGTTTTTT.

The chain combines TRBV6-1 with TRBJ1-4; no firm D call. CDR1 is MNHNS, CDR2 SASEGT, per germline. V lost 6 bases and J lost 7, with 18 bases in between. CDR3 length equals 15 residues. The chain's CDR3 is CASSKGLLGSEKLFF. In DNA, the CDR3 is TGTGCCAGCAGCAAGGGTCTCTTGGGTAGTGAAAAACTGTTTTTT.

The rearrangement joins TRBV5-1 to TRBJ2-2, with D maybe TRBD1 (5 bases). Germline V gives CDR1 SGHRS, CDR2 YFSETQ. Trimming took 0 bases from V and 4 from J, leaving 7 bases between them. The CDR3 loop spans 14 amino acids. CDR3 sequence (DNA): TGCGCCAGCAGCTTGGGACAGACCACCGGGGAGCTGTTTTTT. It encodes CASSLGQTTGELFF. Together with reference TRBV5-1 and TRBJ2-2, the CDR3 gives the full variable domain: KAGVTQTPRYLIKTRGQQVTLSCSPISGHRSVSWYQQTPGQGLQFLFEYFSETQRNKGNFPGRFSGRQFSNSRSEMNVSTLELGDSALYLCASSLGQTTGELFFGEGSRLTVL.

The chain joins TRBV18 to TRBJ1-5; D not certain. Germline loops: CDR1 KGHSH, CDR2 LQKENI. The CDR3 loop spans 13 amino acids. The V end lost 3 bases, the J end lost 3 bases, and 6 bases lay between the germline ends. The CDR3 region has the DNA TGTGCCAGCTCACCTGGGGACAATCAGCCCCAGCATTTT. Its protein is CASSPGDNQPQHF.

The chain couples TRBV20-1 to TRBJ1-1, with D unclear. V dropped 1 base and J dropped 0 bases, with 15 bases sitting between them. Germline CDR1 is DFQATT and CDR2 is SNEGSKA (reference sequence). CDR3 length equals 16 residues. CDR3 in DNA: TGCAGTGCTAGAGTTGGCGGCAGCAACATGAACACTGAAGCTTTCTTT. It codes for CSARVGGSNMNTEAFF.

This chain connects TRBV7-6 to TRBJ1-3; a possible D gene is TRBD1 (5 bases). Germline V lookup: CDR1 SGHVS, CDR2 FNYEAQ. The V and J ends lost 3 bases and 3 bases respectively, with 15 bases between them. The length of the CDR3 is 16 residues. Written as DNA, the CDR3 is TGTGCCAGCAGCTTGGGGGAAACTCGAGGTGGAAACACCATATATTTT. This gives the protein CASSLGETRGGNTIYF.

The chain links TRBV20-1 to TRBJ2-1; 12 nucleotides agree with TRBD2. CDR1 is DFQATT and CDR2 is SNEGSKA in the germline V gene (reference sequence). The J segment lost 6 bases and the V segment lost 5 bases, leaving 17 bases of the junction unmatched. This CDR3 contains 18 residues. The DNA for the CDR3 is TGCAGTGCTTCTGAGGGCCCCGGGACTAGCGGGTCCGGCAATGAGCAGTTCTTC. This codes for CSASEGPGTSGSGNEQFF.

The rearrangement uses TRBV4-3 and TRBJ2-1; a weak D match, TRBD2 (6 bases). The CDR3 totals 16 residues. Trimming shortened V by 0 bases and J by 4 bases, and 13 bases separated the two germline ends. Germline V gives CDR1 LGHNA, CDR2 YSLEER. The CDR3 DNA is TGCGCCAGCAGCCAAGAGTTAGGGAGGACATACAATGAGCAGTTCTTC. Its translation: CASSQELGRTYNEQFF.

The genes are TRBV4-2 and TRBJ2-3, with D perhaps being TRBD1 or TRBD2 (7 bases each). The germline gives CDR1 LGHNA, CDR2 YNFKEQ. Trimming shortened V by 4 bases and J by 1 base, and 18 bases separated the two germline ends. This CDR3 has 17 amino acids. CDR3 in DNA: TGTGCCAGCAGCCTTCCCGCAGGGGGGGGGGGCACAGATACGCAGTATTTT. Encoded protein: CASSLPAGGGGTDTQYF.

The chain links TRBV28 to TRBJ1-2; TRBD1 agrees at 8 bases. CDR1 is MDHEN and CDR2 is SYDVKM in the germline V gene. V was clipped by 6 bases and J by 3 bases; unmatched bases: 6. This CDR3 comprises 14 residues. This chain's CDR3 is CASSRGQGDYGYTF. The CDR3 DNA reads as TGTGCCAGCAGCCGAGGACAGGGAGACTATGGCTACACCTTC.

This clonotype turned up a few times. The chain uses TRBV28 and TRBJ2-1; possibly TRBD2 for D (5 bases). Germline CDR1 reads MDHEN; CDR2 reads SYDVKM. The V and J ends lost 4 bases and 6 bases respectively, with 13 bases between them. The CDR3 spans 14 residues. The CDR3: CASSSTPAGNEQFF. The CDR3 nucleotides read TGTGCCAGCAGTTCAACCCCGGCGGGCAATGAGCAGTTCTTC.

This clonotype came up a few times. The V gene is TRBV7-9, the J gene TRBJ1-2, with 9 bases identical to TRBD1. Germline V gene sequence: CDR1 SEHNR, CDR2 FQNEAQ (reference sequence). The CDR3 spans 14 residues. Trimming took 5 bases from V and 7 from J; bases not matched to a gene: 8. The CDR3 region is CASSASGTGFGYTF. The DNA of the CDR3 is TGTGCCAGCAGCGCATCCGGGACAGGGTTTGGCTACACCTTC.